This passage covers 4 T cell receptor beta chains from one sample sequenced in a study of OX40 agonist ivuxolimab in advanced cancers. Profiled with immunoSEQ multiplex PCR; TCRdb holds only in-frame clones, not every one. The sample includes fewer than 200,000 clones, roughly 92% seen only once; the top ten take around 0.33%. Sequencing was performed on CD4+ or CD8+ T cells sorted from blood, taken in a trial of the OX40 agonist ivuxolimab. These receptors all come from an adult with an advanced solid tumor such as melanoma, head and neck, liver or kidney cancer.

The DNA for the CDR3 is TGTGCCAGTAGTACCCGGGACGGTCCTCCTGGGGCCAACGTCCTGACTTTC. Residues: CASSTRDGPPGANVLTF. The genes are TRBV19 and TRBJ2-6, with D possibly called TRBD1 or TRBD2 (5 bases each). The germline V gene has CDR1 LNHDA and CDR2 SQIVND (reference sequence). This CDR3 spans 17 amino acids. Trimming cost V 4 bases and J 2 bases, with 15 bases left between them.

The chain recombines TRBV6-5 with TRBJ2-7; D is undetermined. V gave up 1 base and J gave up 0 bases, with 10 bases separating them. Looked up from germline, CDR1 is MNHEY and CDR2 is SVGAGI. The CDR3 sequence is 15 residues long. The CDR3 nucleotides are TGTGCCAGCAGTTACTTCCCGAAAGGCTCCTACGAGCAGTACTTC. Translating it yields CASSYFPKGSYEQYF.

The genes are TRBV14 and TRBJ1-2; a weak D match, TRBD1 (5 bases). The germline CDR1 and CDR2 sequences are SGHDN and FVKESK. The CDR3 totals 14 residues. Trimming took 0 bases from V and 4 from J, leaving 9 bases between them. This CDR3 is CASSQDKGTYGYTF. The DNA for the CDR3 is TGTGCCAGCAGCCAAGATAAGGGGACCTATGGCTACACCTTC. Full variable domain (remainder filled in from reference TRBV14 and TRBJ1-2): EAGVTQFPSHSVIEKGQTVTLRCDPISGHDNLYWYRRVMGKEIKFLLHFVKESKQDESGMPNNRFLAERTGGTYSTLKVQPAELEDSGVYFCASSQDKGTYGYTFGSGTRLTVV.

The CDR3 protein is CASSEGGAGGEGETQYF. The CDR3 DNA is TGTGCCAGCAGTGAAGGGGGGGCAGGGGGTGAAGGCGAGACCCAGTACTTC. This chain links TRBV6-1 with TRBJ2-5; maybe TRBD1 (7 bases). Germline assignment: CDR1 MNHNS and CDR2 SASEGT. The CDR3 is made up of 17 amino acids. The V gene lost 1 base and the J gene lost 5 bases, with 20 bases spanning the gap.